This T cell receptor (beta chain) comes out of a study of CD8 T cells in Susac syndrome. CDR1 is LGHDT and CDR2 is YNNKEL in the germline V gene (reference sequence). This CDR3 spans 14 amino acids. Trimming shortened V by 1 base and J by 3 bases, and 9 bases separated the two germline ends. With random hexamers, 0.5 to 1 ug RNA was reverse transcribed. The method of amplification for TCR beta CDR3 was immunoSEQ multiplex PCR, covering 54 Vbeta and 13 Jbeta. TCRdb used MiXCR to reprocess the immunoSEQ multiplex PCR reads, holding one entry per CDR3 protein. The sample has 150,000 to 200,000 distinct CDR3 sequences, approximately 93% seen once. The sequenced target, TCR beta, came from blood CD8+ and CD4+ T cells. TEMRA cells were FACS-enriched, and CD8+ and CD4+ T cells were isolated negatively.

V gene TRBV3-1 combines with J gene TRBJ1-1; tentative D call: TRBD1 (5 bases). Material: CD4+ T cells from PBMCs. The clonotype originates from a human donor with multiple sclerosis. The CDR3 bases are TGTGCCAGCAGCCAAGTGGCAGGGTACACTGAAGCTTTCTTT. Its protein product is CASSQVAGYTEAFF.